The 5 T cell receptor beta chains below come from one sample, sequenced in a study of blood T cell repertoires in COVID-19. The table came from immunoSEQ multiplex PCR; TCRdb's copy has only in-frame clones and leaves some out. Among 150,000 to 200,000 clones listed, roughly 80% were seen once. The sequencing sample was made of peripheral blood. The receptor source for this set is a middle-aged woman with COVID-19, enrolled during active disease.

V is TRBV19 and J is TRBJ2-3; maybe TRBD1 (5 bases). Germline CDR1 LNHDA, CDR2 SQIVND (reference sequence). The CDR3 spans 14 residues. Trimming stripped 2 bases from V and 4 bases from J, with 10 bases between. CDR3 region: CASSIRGRSDTQYF. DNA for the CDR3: TGTGCCAGTAGTATAAGGGGCCGGTCAGATACGCAGTATTTT.

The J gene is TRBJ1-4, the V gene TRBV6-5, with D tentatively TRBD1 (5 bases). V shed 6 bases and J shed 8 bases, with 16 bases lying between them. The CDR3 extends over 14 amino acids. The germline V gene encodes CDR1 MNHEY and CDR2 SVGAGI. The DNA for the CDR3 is TGTGCCAGCAGCCTCGAACAGGAGGGCGAAAAACTGTTTTTT. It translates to CASSLEQEGEKLFF.

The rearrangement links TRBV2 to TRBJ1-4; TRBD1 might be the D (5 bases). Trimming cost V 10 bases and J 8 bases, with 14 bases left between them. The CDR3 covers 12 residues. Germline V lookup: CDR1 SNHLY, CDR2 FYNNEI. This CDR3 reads CATQGLGEKLFF. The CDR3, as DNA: TGTGCCACCCAGGGTTTGGGGGAAAAACTGTTTTTT.

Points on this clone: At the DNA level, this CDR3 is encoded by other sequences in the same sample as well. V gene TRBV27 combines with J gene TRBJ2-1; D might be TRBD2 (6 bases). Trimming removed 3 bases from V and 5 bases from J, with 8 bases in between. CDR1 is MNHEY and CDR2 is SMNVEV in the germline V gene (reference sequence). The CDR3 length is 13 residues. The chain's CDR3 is CASSFWGDNEQFF. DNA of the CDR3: TGTGCCAGCAGTTTTTGGGGGGACAATGAGCAGTTCTTC.

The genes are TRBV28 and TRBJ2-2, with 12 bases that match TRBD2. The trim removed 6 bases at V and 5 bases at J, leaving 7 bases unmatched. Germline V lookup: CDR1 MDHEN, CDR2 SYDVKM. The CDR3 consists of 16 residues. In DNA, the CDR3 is TGTGCCAGCAGAGATACTAGCGGGAGGAGAACCGGGGAGCTGTTTTTT. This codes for CASRDTSGRRTGELFF. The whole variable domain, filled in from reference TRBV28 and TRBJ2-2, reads DVKVTQSSRYLVKRTGEKVFLECVQDMDHENMFWYRQDPGLGLRLIYFSYDVKMKEKGDIPEGYSVSREKKERFSLILESASTNQTSMYLCASRDTSGRRTGELFFGEGSRLTVL.